The 17 T cell receptor beta chains below were found in one sample sequenced in a study of Ad26.COV2.S vaccination and SARS-CoV-2 variants (dated by TCRdb to about 2021). The sample's treatment or condition, from its label and the paper: 19 received Ad26.COV2.S at low or high dose, single or two shots; several received placebo; per-sample allocation not given. Repertoires of vaccine and placebo recipients were sequenced from samples taken on day 63 after the first injection. The library was obtained by the immunoSEQ multiplex PCR assay. TCRdb holds this immuneACCESS table with in-frame rearrangements only. Some clones are missing; in checked studies, unresolved V genes explain under half, and the rest has no known cause. The sample profile shows 400,000 to 450,000 clones; approximately 92% of them were found once. Jointly, the top ten make up about 12% of the sample. The material sequenced was peripheral blood, taken in a trial of Ad26.COV2.S vaccine versus placebo. These receptors were taken from a person aged 18-60 years who received the Ad26.COV2.S COVID-19 vaccine or a placebo.

This clone has a single count. The rearrangement uses TRBV6-4 and TRBJ1-2; tentatively, D is TRBD1 (5 bases). The CDR3 is 16 residues long. Germline V gene sequence: CDR1 MRHNA, CDR2 SNTAGT. Trimming left V 0 bases short and J 2 bases short, with 13 bases between. The DNA of the CDR3 is TGTGCCAGCAGTGACTCGTCCGGGTGGGACAACTATGGCTACACCTTC. Its protein is CASSDSSGWDNYGYTF.

This chain links TRBV16 with TRBJ1-5; D ambiguous. Germline V gene sequence: CDR1 KGHSY, CDR2 FQNENV. This CDR3 region has 14 residues. V lost 5 bases, J lost 0 bases, and 8 bases lay in between. The CDR3 sequence is CASSVGNSNQPQHF. CDR3 sequence (DNA): TGTGCCAGCAGCGTAGGGAATAGCAATCAGCCCCAGCATTTT.

This clone has just one count. The chain carries TRBV11-2 and TRBJ1-5; 7 bases line up with TRBD1. V gave up 5 bases and J gave up 1 base; unmatched junction bases: 5. This CDR3 is 15 amino acids long. Germline CDR1 SGHAT, CDR2 FQNNGV. For the CDR3, the DNA is TGTGCCAGCAGCCCACAGACAGGGAGCAATCAGCCCCAGCATTTT. Its protein product is CASSPQTGSNQPQHF.

The chain uses TRBV12-3 or TRBV12-4 and TRBJ1-2; 11 bases line up with TRBD1. V lost 7 bases, J lost 7 bases, and 5 bases stayed unmatched. The CDR3 loop spans 13 amino acids. This CDR3 reads CASNRDRGAGYTF. The CDR3 DNA follows: TGTGCCAGCAACAGGGACAGGGGGGCTGGCTACACCTTC.

The chain couples TRBV30 to TRBJ1-6; 7 bases line up with TRBD1. The germline V gene has CDR1 GTSNPN and CDR2 SVGIG (reference sequence). The length of the CDR3 is 14 residues. Unmatched junction bases numbered 6, after V lost 3 bases and J lost 7 bases. The CDR3 DNA sequence: TGTGCCTGGAGCCGGGACAGATTAAATTCACCCCTCCACTTT. This sequence encodes CAWSRDRLNSPLHF.

The gene calls are TRBV11-2 and TRBJ2-4; 15 bases align to TRBD2. The CDR3 runs 17 residues. The V gene end was trimmed by 4 bases and the J gene end by 7 bases; junction bases not matched to a gene: 8. CDR1 SGHAT and CDR2 FQNNGV come from the germline V gene. The CDR3 DNA sequence: TGTGCCAGCAGCTCTTGGACTAGCGGGAGGGCCGGGAACATTCAGTACTTC. This encodes CASSSWTSGRAGNIQYF.

The rearrangement links TRBV2 to TRBJ2-3; 8 nucleotides line up with TRBD2. V lost 8 bases to trimming and J lost 3 bases; unmatched junction nucleotides: 4. The CDR3 spans 13 residues. Looked up from germline, CDR1 is SNHLY and CDR2 is FYNNEI. The CDR3 region is CASGSGITDTQYF. The CDR3, as DNA: TGTGCCAGCGGTAGCGGGATTACAGATACGCAGTATTTT. The variable domain in full, completed from reference TRBV2 and TRBJ2-3, reads EPEVTQTPSHQVTQMGQEVILRCVPISNHLYFYWYRQILGQKVEFLVSFYNNEISEKSEIFDDQFSVERPDGSNFTLKIRSTKLEDSAMYFCASGSGITDTQYFGPGTRLTVL.

The CDR3 DNA follows: TGTGCCAGCAGTTTATTGACAGGGGGGACTGAAGCTTTCTTT. This gives the protein CASSLLTGGTEAFF. The rearrangement joins TRBV28 to TRBJ1-1; 9 bases are shared with TRBD1. Germline CDR1 reads MDHEN; CDR2 reads SYDVKM. There are 14 residues in the CDR3. The V gene end was trimmed by 1 base and the J gene end by 5 bases; junction bases not matched to a gene: 2.

This chain joins TRBV18 and TRBJ2-5, with TRBD1 matching 7 bases. J gave up 0 bases and V 4 bases, and 11 bases lay outside the gene matches. Per germline, CDR1 KGHSH and CDR2 LQKENI. The CDR3 sequence is 17 residues long. The CDR3 region has the DNA TGTGCCAGCTCACTCCCATTGGGACAGCTCTACCAAGAGACCCAGTACTTC. Its translation: CASSLPLGQLYQETQYF.

The rearrangement joins TRBV12-3 or TRBV12-4 to TRBJ2-1; the D is unclear. With 5 bases removed from V and 12 bases from J, the gap between germline ends came to 14 bases. CDR3 length: 12 amino acids. In DNA, the CDR3 is TGTGCCAGCAGTCCCAGATCCCGGCGGCAGTTCTTC. Protein product: CASSPRSRRQFF.

J is TRBJ2-1 and V is TRBV7-9, with D possibly being TRBD2 (7 bases). Trimming stripped 3 bases from V and 9 bases from J, with 15 bases between. Germline V gene sequence: CDR1 SEHNR, CDR2 FQNEAQ (reference sequence). The CDR3 sequence is 14 residues long. As DNA, the CDR3 is TGTGCCAGCAGCTTTGTTCAGGGGAGGGGTGAGCAGTTCTTC. Protein sequence: CASSFVQGRGEQFF.

In this sample, this clone turned up a few times. The V and J genes are TRBV7-9 and TRBJ2-6, with 10 bases aligning to TRBD1. In germline, CDR1 is SEHNR, CDR2 FQNEAQ (reference sequence). This CDR3 spans 17 amino acids. V lost 4 bases, J lost 3 bases, and 6 bases stayed unmatched. The CDR3 DNA reads as TGTGCCAGCAGCTCGACAGGGGGCGTGGATGGGGCCAACGTCCTGACTTTC. Translated: CASSSTGGVDGANVLTF.

This clone was picked up a small number of times. The chain employs TRBV6-4 and TRBJ2-7, with D maybe TRBD1 (6 bases). Germline CDR1 and CDR2: MRHNA and SNTAGT. This CDR3 region has 18 residues. Trimming removed 2 bases from V and 4 bases from J, with 24 bases in between. The CDR3 region has the DNA TGTGCCAGCAGTGACGATACTCTCAAGGACAGATTAAGGTACGAGCAGTACTTC. It codes for CASSDDTLKDRLRYEQYF.

This chain links TRBV30 with TRBJ1-4; D is possibly TRBD1 (6 bases). This CDR3 has 15 residues. The V gene's germline CDR1 is GTSNPN and CDR2 SVGIG (reference sequence). Trimming pared 4 bases from V and 8 bases from J, leaving 20 bases between. Here the CDR3 reads CAWTFQGRVLEKLFF. The CDR3, as DNA: TGTGCCTGGACCTTCCAGGGGAGGGTACTCGAAAAACTGTTTTTT.

V is TRBV11-2 and J is TRBJ1-2; maybe TRBD1 (6 bases). The CDR3 spans 12 residues. V dropped 4 bases and J dropped 6 bases, with 9 bases sitting between them. Germline CDR1 reads SGHAT; CDR2 reads FQNNGV. CDR3 DNA: TGTGCCAGCAGCTCTAACAGGGATGGCTACACCTTC. Protein: CASSSNRDGYTF. Filled out from reference TRBV11-2 and TRBJ1-2, the complete variable domain reads EAGVAQSPRYKIIEKRQSVAFWCNPISGHATLYWYQQILGQGPKLLIQFQNNGVVDDSQLPKDRFSAERLKGVDSTLKIQPAKLEDSAVYLCASSSNRDGYTFGSGTRLTVV.

This chain joins TRBV9 and TRBJ2-3; D is unresolved. This CDR3 comprises 15 residues. Germline values: CDR1 SGDLS, CDR2 YYNGEE. Deletions cut 0 bases from V and 2 bases from J, with 10 bases between. The CDR3 here is CASSVAGEHTDTQYF. The CDR3, as DNA: TGTGCCAGCAGCGTAGCTGGGGAACACACAGATACGCAGTATTTT. Based on the CDR3 plus reference TRBV9 and TRBJ2-3, the full variable domain is DSGVTQTPKHLITATGQRVTLRCSPRSGDLSVYWYQQSLDQGLQFLIQYYNGEERAKGNILERFSAQQFPDLHSELNLSSLELGDSALYFCASSVAGEHTDTQYFGPGTRLTVL.

This clone was recorded only once. The chain is built from TRBV19 and TRBJ2-1; D is unclear. The CDR3 sequence is 15 residues long. Germline V gene sequence: CDR1 LNHDA, CDR2 SQIVND (reference sequence). Trimming took off 6 bases at V and 0 bases at J, with 12 bases between the two ends. The chain's CDR3 is CASSSFPSSYNEQFF. The CDR3 DNA reads TGTGCCAGTAGCTCATTTCCGAGCTCCTACAATGAGCAGTTCTTC.